This TCR beta chain appears in the sequencing data of a study of regulatory T cells in long-lasting Graves disease. The wider study: Freshly diagnosed Graves' patients had used antithyroid drugs for under 3 months. Findings and limits, study-wide: Only peripheral blood was studied, not thyroid tissue.

Sample time point: newly diagnosed GD, antithyroid drugs for less than 3 months. Generation of the TCR library employed RNA extracted from PBMCs. Investigators prepared the TCR beta libraries by applying iRepertoire HTBI primers and Arm-PCR of CDR3 regions. MiXCR was run by TCRdb on the multiplex PCR reads, yielding one entry per CDR3 protein. Here the sample spans over 500,000 distinct CDR3 sequences, more than 15% being singletons. J lost 2 bases, V lost 0 bases, and 7 bases had no gene match. Germline CDR1 DFQATT, CDR2 SNEGSKA (reference sequence). The CDR3 extends over 15 amino acids. Note on this clonotype: Its specificity is unknown.

This sample also appeared in a second study, on T cells in Graves' hyperthyroidism and ophthalmopathy. That work contributes: It was uncontrolled infection, other autoimmune disease, pregnancy or lactation that excluded patients. The HTBI primer set was used in a first-round RT-PCR of the TCR CDR3.

J is TRBJ2-7 and V is TRBV20-1; 7 bases are a match to TRBD1. This clonotype was sampled from a man younger than 35 with Graves disease. The sample was peripheral blood mononuclear cells (PBMCs), taken at new diagnosis, from a patient treated with antithyroid drugs. The CDR3 nucleotides are TGCAGTGCTAGAGACCAGAGACAGGGCACCTACGAGCAGTACTTC. It is translated as CSARDQRQGTYEQYF.